The T cell receptor beta chain under discussion was sequenced for a study of blood T cell repertoires in COVID-19. Seattle enrolled patients during active infection and tracked them longitudinally. The data were produced by immunoSEQ multiplex PCR, yet TCRdb's version contains in-frame clones alone and is incomplete. The repertoire holds some 330,000 clones, with approximately 89% as singletons. This receptor was obtained from a woman aged 25 to 39 with COVID-19, enrolled during active disease. Sequenced input: peripheral blood.

CDR3: CASSQERGFSGNTIYF. DNA for the CDR3: TGTGCCAGCAGCCAAGAACGGGGATTCTCTGGAAACACCATATATTTT. This chain connects TRBV14 to TRBJ1-3; D not certain. Trimming took off 0 bases at V and 0 bases at J, with 9 bases between the two ends. Germline lookup yields CDR1 SGHDN and CDR2 FVKESK. CDR3 length equals 16 residues. Variable domain in full (rest from reference TRBV14 and TRBJ1-3): EAGVTQFPSHSVIEKGQTVTLRCDPISGHDNLYWYRRVMGKEIKFLLHFVKESKQDESGMPNNRFLAERTGGTYSTLKVQPAELEDSGVYFCASSQERGFSGNTIYFGEGSWLTVV.